This entry is about one T cell receptor (beta chain). Its antigen is not known. This specimen comes from a study of shared clonotypes between healthy human individuals. The CDR3 covers 14 residues. Germline values: CDR1 SGHAT, CDR2 FQNNGV. V lost 1 base and J lost 0, with 5 bases in between. The data were produced by immunoSEQ multiplex PCR, yet TCRdb's version contains in-frame clones alone and is incomplete. Here the sample spans about 2 million clones, roughly 94% being singletons. Study-level points and caveats: All-four-donor shared clonotypes had higher generation probabilities than non-shared clonotypes did. Few donors restricted represented genetic and exposure-history diversity.

The genes are TRBV11-2 and TRBJ2-3, with D uncertain. The receptor's source is a man between 18 and 35 years old in good health. Specimen: naive CD4+ T cells sorted from blood. Subset here: CD45RA+ positively selected. The CDR3: CASSLGDSTDTQYF. The CDR3 DNA is TGTGCCAGCAGCTTAGGGGATAGCACAGATACGCAGTATTTT.